These 32 T cell receptor beta chains share one sample of origin, sequenced in a study of cytomegalovirus exposure and HLA in healthy donors. Measured with immunoSEQ multiplex PCR; TCRdb has only the in-frame clones, and not every one. The table records more than 250,000 clones, roughly 89% of them present only once. The sample consisted of PBMCs. These receptor sequences come from a young woman in good health and CMV-seronegative.

The chain combines TRBV6-5 with TRBJ2-7; D uncertain. Germline V gene data show CDR1 as MNHEY and CDR2 as SVGAGI. There are 13 residues in the CDR3. Trimming pared 0 bases from V and 7 bases from J, leaving 10 bases between. In nucleotides, the CDR3 is TGTGCCAGCAGTTACTCACGGTCGCGGGAGCAGTACTTC. Translated: CASSYSRSREQYF.

The V call is TRBV7-2, the J call TRBJ1-5; 8 bases map to TRBD1. Germline V CDR1 and CDR2: SGHTA, FQGNSA. The CDR3 has 14 amino acids. After removal of 4 bases from V and 7 bases from J, the junction contained 6 bases not matched to a gene. In DNA form, the CDR3 reads TGTGCCAGCAGCTCATCGACAGGGGCCCAGCCCCAGCATTTT. It specifies CASSSSTGAQPQHF.

This clone has just one count. The J gene is TRBJ2-7, the V gene TRBV19; 11 bases match TRBD1. Trimming cost V 5 bases and J 2 bases; bases outside gene matches: 5. The CDR3 has 15 amino acids. Germline assignment: CDR1 LNHDA and CDR2 SQIVND (reference sequence). CDR3: CASSSEGQGAYEQYF. CDR3 nucleotide sequence: TGTGCCAGTAGTTCCGAGGGACAGGGGGCCTACGAGCAGTACTTC.

This clone was picked up a small number of times. The chain links TRBV5-1 to TRBJ2-2; no definite D call. Germline V gene data show CDR1 as SGHRS and CDR2 as YFSETQ. The CDR3 runs 13 residues. V was trimmed by 5 bases and J by 7 bases, leaving 12 bases between them. As DNA, the CDR3 is TGCGCCAGCAGTCACCCAGATCACGGGGAGCTGTTTTTT. This sequence encodes CASSHPDHGELFF.

The chain employs TRBV18 and TRBJ2-2, with TRBD2 matching over 9 bases. With 3 bases clipped from V and 3 bases from J, the junction kept 8 bases outside the gene matches. Germline CDR1 KGHSH, CDR2 LQKENI. This CDR3 spans 17 amino acids. CDR3 DNA sequence: TGTGCCAGCTCACCCGAATGGGTAGCGGGAGACACCGGGGAGCTGTTTTTT. Its protein product is CASSPEWVAGDTGELFF. Supplemented by reference TRBV18 and TRBJ2-2, the full variable domain reads NAGVMQNPRHLVRRRGQEARLRCSPMKGHSHVYWYRQLPEEGLKFMVYLQKENIIDESGMPKERFSAEFPKEGPSILRIQQVVRGDSAAYFCASSPEWVAGDTGELFFGEGSRLTVL.

This chain links TRBV27 with TRBJ1-2; TRBD1 is a possible D gene (6 bases). The V end was cut by 6 bases, the J end by 8 bases, with 22 bases between. Germline CDR1 reads MNHEY; CDR2 reads SMNVEV (reference sequence). The CDR3 has 15 residues. CDR3 residues: CASSSGALMGAGYTF. In DNA form, the CDR3 reads TGTGCCAGCAGCTCAGGGGCCCTAATGGGGGCGGGCTACACCTTC.

This chain uses TRBV6-1 with TRBJ2-7; D ambiguous. Between the trimmed V and J ends, which lost 0 bases and 2 bases, there was a span of 5 bases. Per the germline V gene, CDR1 is MNHNS and CDR2 is SASEGT. The CDR3 sequence is 13 residues long. Here the CDR3 DNA reads TGTGCCAGCAGTGAAGCGAGAGCCTACGAGCAGTACTTC. Translating gives CASSEARAYEQYF.

This clone was seen a single time. This chain links TRBV12-2 with TRBJ2-1; TRBD2, the table's D call, lacks a check against the DNA. TRBV12-2 is given as a pseudogene. The CDR3 covers 15 residues. The CDR3: CASRLVLAGGNEQFF. CDR3 in DNA: TGTGCAAGTCGCTTAGTACTAGCGGGAGGCAATGAGCAGTTCTTC.

The chain couples TRBV5-3 to TRBJ2-1, with D possibly matching TRBD2 (6 bases). TRBV5-3 is marked as an open reading frame, function uncertain. Trimming took 8 bases from V and 1 from J, leaving 13 bases between them. The CDR3 runs 14 residues. The CDR3 loop reads CASPSGTSYNEQFF. The CDR3 coding sequence is TGTGCCAGCCCATCAGGGACTTCCTACAATGAGCAGTTCTTC.

The J gene is TRBJ2-7, the V gene TRBV5-6, with 10 bases matching TRBD1. This CDR3 has 13 residues. V was pared by 4 bases and J by 6 bases, with 4 bases of the junction left unmatched. Looked up from germline, CDR1 is SGHDT and CDR2 is YYEEEE. The DNA of the CDR3 is TGTGCCAGCAGCAGCCGGGACAGGGGCGAGCAGTACTTC. Its translation is CASSSRDRGEQYF.

This clone has only one observation. V usage is TRBV10-3 and J usage is TRBJ2-5; D not certain. The V end was cut by 0 bases, the J end by 2 bases, with 10 bases between. Looked up from germline, CDR1 is ENHRY and CDR2 is SYGVKD. The CDR3 is made up of 15 amino acids. CDR3 amino acids: CAISESKTVQETQYF. The CDR3 nucleotides read TGTGCCATCAGTGAGTCGAAAACAGTTCAAGAGACCCAGTACTTC.

The CDR3 region is CASSLVGGQAAYEQYF. CDR3 coding DNA: TGTGCCAGCAGCTTAGTAGGGGGACAGGCCGCCTACGAGCAGTACTTC. The rearrangement uses TRBV7-2 and TRBJ2-7; TRBD1 agrees at 8 bases. The CDR3 loop spans 16 amino acids. V was pared by 1 base and J by 2 bases, with 7 bases of the junction left unmatched. From germline, CDR1 is SGHTA and CDR2 FQGNSA.

This clone is a singleton in its sample. The V call is TRBV30, the J call TRBJ2-3, with 13 bases fitting TRBD2. The CDR3 is 18 residues long. Germline assignment: CDR1 GTSNPN and CDR2 SVGIG (reference sequence). Trimming took 2 bases from V and 4 from J; bases not matched to a gene: 12. The CDR3 nucleotides read TGTGCCTGGAGTCTCGGACTAGCGGGAGAACGAGCGCCAGATACGCAGTATTTT. This sequence encodes CAWSLGLAGERAPDTQYF.

The J gene is TRBJ2-7, the V gene TRBV5-6; the match to TRBD2 covers 11 bases. This CDR3 has 15 amino acids. Per germline, CDR1 SGHDT and CDR2 YYEEEE. Germline trimming cut 1 base from V and 6 bases from J; bases unmatched to any gene: 6. CDR3 in amino acids: CASSLTSGSMGEQYF. The CDR3 bases are TGTGCCAGCAGCTTGACTAGCGGGAGTATGGGCGAGCAGTACTTC. The full variable domain, with the rest looked up from reference TRBV5-6 and TRBJ2-7, is DAGVTQSPTHLIKTRGQQVTLRCSPKSGHDTVSWYQQALGQGPQFIFQYYEEEERQRGNFPDRFSGHQFPNYSSELNVNALLLGDSALYLCASSLTSGSMGEQYFGPGTRLTVT.

The gene calls are TRBV7-2 and TRBJ2-1; 11 bases map to TRBD2. This CDR3 spans 15 amino acids. V gave up 5 bases and J gave up 4 bases; unmatched junction bases: 4. From germline, CDR1 is SGHTA and CDR2 FQGNSA. The CDR3 is CASSLLAGGYNEQFF. The CDR3 DNA follows: TGTGCCAGCAGCCTCTTAGCGGGAGGGTACAATGAGCAGTTCTTC. Full variable domain (rest looked up from reference TRBV7-2 and TRBJ2-1): GAGVSQSPSNKVTEKGKDVELRCDPISGHTALYWYRQSLGQGLEFLIYFQGNSAPDKSGLPSDRFSAERTGGSVSTLTIQRTQQEDSAVYLCASSLLAGGYNEQFFGPGTRLTVL.

The chain joins TRBV6-6 to TRBJ2-7, with 10 bases matching TRBD1. Trimming cost V 5 bases and J 4 bases; bases outside gene matches: 8. Germline lookup yields CDR1 MNHNY and CDR2 SVGAGI (reference sequence). This CDR3 is 15 amino acids long. The CDR3 DNA is TGTGCCAGCAGTCTCTCGGACAGGGGGGGGTACGAGCAGTACTTC. Translation: CASSLSDRGGYEQYF.

Comment on this clone: The sample carries other DNA sequences with the same CDR3. The V call is TRBV18, the J call TRBJ1-5; D is perhaps TRBD1 (5 bases). There are 14 residues in the CDR3. The V gene's germline CDR1 is KGHSH and CDR2 LQKENI. V was shortened by 2 bases and J by 5 bases, with 10 bases between the two germline ends. The DNA for the CDR3 is TGTGCCAGCTCACCATCACCGGGGGATCAGCCCCAGCATTTT. It codes for CASSPSPGDQPQHF.

V usage is TRBV2 and J usage is TRBJ2-4; D gene ambiguous. This CDR3 contains 14 residues. Trimming cost V 1 base and J 0 bases, with 4 bases left between them. Per the germline V gene, CDR1 is SNHLY and CDR2 is FYNNEI. CDR3 amino acids: CASSEGVAKNIQYF. CDR3 sequence (DNA): TGTGCCAGCAGTGAAGGAGTAGCCAAAAACATTCAGTACTTC.

The gene calls are TRBV7-6 and TRBJ1-5; 8 nucleotides agree with TRBD1. The junction had 4 bases not matched to a gene; V was cut back by 2 bases and J by 4 bases. There are 15 residues in the CDR3. Germline loops: CDR1 SGHVS, CDR2 FNYEAQ. The CDR3 loop reads CASSLSGGANQPQHF. The CDR3 DNA is TGTGCCAGCAGCTTATCAGGGGGCGCAAATCAGCCCCAGCATTTT. Drawing the rest from reference TRBV7-6 and TRBJ1-5, the complete variable domain is GAGVSQSPRYKVTKRGQDVALRCDPISGHVSLYWYRQALGQGPEFLTYFNYEAQQDKSGLPNDRFSAERPEGSISTLTIQRTEQRDSAMYRCASSLSGGANQPQHFGDGTRLSIL.

The genes are TRBV4-2 and TRBJ2-5, with 9 bases that match TRBD2. CDR1 LGHNA and CDR2 YNFKEQ come from the germline V gene. The J segment lost 1 base and the V segment lost 0 bases, leaving 6 bases of the junction unmatched. The CDR3 has 17 residues. The CDR3 spells CASSQDLLAGSQETQYF. CDR3 bases: TGTGCCAGCAGCCAAGATCTGCTAGCGGGATCCCAAGAGACCCAGTACTTC.

The V gene is TRBV20-1, the J gene TRBJ1-2, with TRBD1 as a possible D gene (5 bases). Germline lookup yields CDR1 DFQATT and CDR2 SNEGSKA (reference sequence). Trimming removed 7 bases at V and 8 bases at J, with 8 bases between. CDR3 length: 9 amino acids. The CDR3 coding sequence is TGCAGTGTCAGGGAAGGCTACACCTTC. Protein sequence: CSVREGYTF.

The chain links TRBV19 to TRBJ2-2; the match to TRBD1 covers 10 bases. V lost 5 bases to trimming and J lost 3 bases; unmatched junction nucleotides: 6. The CDR3 contains 16 residues. Germline V gene data show CDR1 as LNHDA and CDR2 as SQIVND (reference sequence). CDR3 in amino acids: CASSPTGTGDTGELFF. The CDR3 bases are TGTGCCAGTAGTCCCACCGGGACAGGGGACACCGGGGAGCTGTTTTTT. Looking up the rest from reference TRBV19 and TRBJ2-2 gives the full variable domain: DGGITQSPKYLFRKEGQNVTLSCEQNLNHDAMYWYRQDPGQGLRLIYYSQIVNDFQKGDIAEGYSVSREKKESFPLTVTSAQKNPTAFYLCASSPTGTGDTGELFFGEGSRLTVL.

V is TRBV7-2 and J is TRBJ2-7, with 7 nucleotides matching TRBD1. Germline loops: CDR1 SGHTA, CDR2 FQGNSA. V lost 1 base to trimming and J lost 3 bases; unmatched junction nucleotides: 6. CDR3 length equals 15 residues. CDR3 nucleotides: TGTGCCAGCAGCTTAGTTGGACAGGAGAACTACGAGCAGTACTTC. Amino acids: CASSLVGQENYEQYF.

This clone showed up just once. The V and J genes are TRBV6-5 and TRBJ1-2, with D possibly TRBD1 on 5 matching bases. The CDR3 is 14 residues long. Trimming took 0 bases from V and 4 from J, leaving 9 bases between them. CDR1 and CDR2 (germline): MNHEY, SVGAGI. CDR3 residues: CASSYSRGSYGYTF. CDR3 nucleotide sequence: TGTGCCAGCAGTTACTCGCGGGGGAGCTATGGCTACACCTTC.

J is TRBJ2-7 and V is TRBV9; weak D call: TRBD2 (6 bases). Germline V gene data show CDR1 as SGDLS and CDR2 as YYNGEE. Trimming pared 3 bases from V and 2 bases from J, leaving 15 bases between. The CDR3 runs 15 residues. CDR3 region: CASSEGLQQAYEQYF. The DNA for the CDR3 is TGTGCCAGCAGCGAGGGACTCCAACAAGCCTACGAGCAGTACTTC.

The CDR3 bases are TGTGCCAGCAGTTTTACAGGGACTAGCGGGGCCGGGGAGCTGTTTTTT. Protein sequence: CASSFTGTSGAGELFF. The chain recombines TRBV27 with TRBJ2-2; 13 bases agree with TRBD2. Germline V gene lookup returns CDR1 MNHEY and CDR2 SMNVEV (reference sequence). The CDR3 consists of 16 residues. V dropped 3 bases and J dropped 6; count of bases not matched to a gene: 4.

This chain connects TRBV5-1 to TRBJ2-7; the match to TRBD2 covers 11 bases. The junction had 6 bases not matched to a gene; V was cut back by 4 bases and J by 0 bases. From germline, CDR1 is SGHRS and CDR2 YFSETQ. The CDR3 runs 16 residues. CDR3: CASSPTGTSGSYEQYF. The CDR3 bases are TGCGCCAGCAGCCCTACCGGGACTAGCGGCTCCTACGAGCAGTACTTC. Full variable domain (outside the CDR3, taken from reference TRBV5-1 and TRBJ2-7): KAGVTQTPRYLIKTRGQQVTLSCSPISGHRSVSWYQQTPGQGLQFLFEYFSETQRNKGNFPGRFSGRQFSNSRSEMNVSTLELGDSALYLCASSPTGTSGSYEQYFGPGTRLTVT.

The chain is built from TRBV29-1 and TRBJ2-1; 12 nucleotides line up with TRBD2. V trimming: 7 bases; J trimming: 4 bases; junction bases outside the gene matches: 8. CDR3 length: 15 amino acids. From germline, CDR1 is SQVTM and CDR2 ANQGSEA. CDR3 amino acids: CSAYPSGRVYNEQFF. The CDR3 nucleotides read TGCAGCGCCTACCCTAGCGGGAGGGTATACAATGAGCAGTTCTTC.

Worth noting for this clone: Within the sample, other DNA sequences also encode this same CDR3. J is TRBJ2-3 and V is TRBV9; 9 bases line up with TRBD2. There are 16 residues in the CDR3. The V and J ends lost 0 bases and 3 bases, in that order; junction bases with no gene match: 5. Germline V gene data show CDR1 as SGDLS and CDR2 as YYNGEE. In nucleotides, the CDR3 is TGTGCCAGCAGCGTAGCAAGCGGGAGGTCGACAGATACGCAGTATTTT. This codes for CASSVASGRSTDTQYF. The whole variable domain, remainder taken from reference TRBV9 and TRBJ2-3, is DSGVTQTPKHLITATGQRVTLRCSPRSGDLSVYWYQQSLDQGLQFLIQYYNGEERAKGNILERFSAQQFPDLHSELNLSSLELGDSALYFCASSVASGRSTDTQYFGPGTRLTVL.

J is TRBJ1-4 and V is TRBV6-1; D unresolved. The CDR3 runs to 14 residues. Germline assignment: CDR1 MNHNS and CDR2 SASEGT. The germline V and J ends were trimmed by 8 bases and 5 bases, with 15 bases remaining between them. CDR3 nucleotides: TGTGCCAGCCTGCTGACGGGTTCAAATGAAAAACTGTTTTTT. Translating gives CASLLTGSNEKLFF.

This rearrangement joins TRBV29-1 to TRBJ2-7, with D possibly being TRBD2 (5 bases). Germline V CDR1 and CDR2: SQVTM, ANQGSEA. CDR3 size: 11 residues. The CDR3 loop reads CRAGITYEQYF. DNA for the CDR3: TGCAGGGCCGGGATTACCTACGAGCAGTACTTC.

A single count supports this clone. CDR3 in amino acids: CASGATGGESDTQYF. In nucleotides, the CDR3 is TGTGCCAGCGGAGCGACAGGGGGCGAATCAGATACGCAGTATTTT. The chain couples TRBV2 to TRBJ2-3; 10 nucleotides align to TRBD1. CDR3 length: 15 amino acids. V lost 8 bases to trimming and J lost 4 bases; unmatched junction nucleotides: 9. Germline V CDR1 and CDR2: SNHLY, FYNNEI.